This TCR beta chain is drawn from a study of vaccination and CD4 T cells after COVID-19. The overall study: Cultures serving as controls received a peptide pool (CEFX or HIV-1 Nef) or no peptide. The study, taken as a whole, reports: Convalescent patients gained a median 86.3% of their reactive clones only post-vaccination.

Per germline, CDR1 MNHEY and CDR2 SMNVEV (reference sequence). The CDR3 runs to 15 residues. Trimming took 1 base from V and 7 from J; bases not matched to a gene: 5. Specified treatment: approximately nine-day PBMC culture with coronavirus spike peptide pools or control peptides (ViraFEST assay). ViraFEST used peptide pools to expand antigen-specific T cells, then sequenced TCRs. The Oncomine TCR Beta short-read assay sequenced DNA from cultured CD4+ T cells. TCRdb re-derived calls from the PCR reads in MiXCR, one entry per CDR3 protein. The sample includes under 20,000 distinct CDR3 sequences, approximately 53% of them seen just once. Concerning this clonotype itself: Antigen: not known.

Here the sequenced sample was CD4+ T cells from blood, cultured in vitro, taken before SARS-CoV-2 vaccination. This TCR came from a human donor who had recovered from COVID-19. The chain carries TRBV27 and TRBJ2-2; 8 bases match TRBD1. CDR3 nucleotide sequence: TGTGCCAGCAGTTTATGGACAGGGTCGGGCGGGGAGCTGTTTTTT. Its protein product is CASSLWTGSGGELFF.